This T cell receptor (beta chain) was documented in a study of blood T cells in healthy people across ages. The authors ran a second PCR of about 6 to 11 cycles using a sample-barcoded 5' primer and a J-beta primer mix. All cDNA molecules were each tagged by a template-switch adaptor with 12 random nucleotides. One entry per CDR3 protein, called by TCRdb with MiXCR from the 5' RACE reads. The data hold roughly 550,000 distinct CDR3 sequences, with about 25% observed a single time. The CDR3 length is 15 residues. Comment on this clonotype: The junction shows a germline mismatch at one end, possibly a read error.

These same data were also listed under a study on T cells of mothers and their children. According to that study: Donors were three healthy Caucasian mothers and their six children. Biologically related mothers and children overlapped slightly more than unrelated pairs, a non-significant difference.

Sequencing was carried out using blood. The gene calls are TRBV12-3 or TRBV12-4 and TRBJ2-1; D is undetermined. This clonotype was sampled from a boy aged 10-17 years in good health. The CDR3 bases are TGTGCCAGCAGTTTTTCAGGCCCTCCCTACAATGAGCAGTCCTTC. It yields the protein CASSFSGPPYNEQSF.